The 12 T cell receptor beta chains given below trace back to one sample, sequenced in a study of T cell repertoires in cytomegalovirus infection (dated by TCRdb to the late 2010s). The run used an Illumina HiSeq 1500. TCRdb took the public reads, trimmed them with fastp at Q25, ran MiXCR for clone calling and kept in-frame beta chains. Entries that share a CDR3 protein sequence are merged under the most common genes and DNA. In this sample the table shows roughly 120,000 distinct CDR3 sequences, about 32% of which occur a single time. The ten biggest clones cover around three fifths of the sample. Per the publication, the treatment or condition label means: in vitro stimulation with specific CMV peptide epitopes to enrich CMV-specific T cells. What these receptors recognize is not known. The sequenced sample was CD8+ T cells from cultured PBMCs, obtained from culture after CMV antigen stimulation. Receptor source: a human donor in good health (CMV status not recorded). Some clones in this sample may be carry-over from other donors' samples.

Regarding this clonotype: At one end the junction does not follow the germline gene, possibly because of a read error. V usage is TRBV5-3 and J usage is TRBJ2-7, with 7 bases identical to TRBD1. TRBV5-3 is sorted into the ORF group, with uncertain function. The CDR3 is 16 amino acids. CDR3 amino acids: CASSLVYVGQTYEQYF. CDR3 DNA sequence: TGTGCCAGCAGCTTGGTATACGTGGGACAGACCTACGAGCAGTACTTC.

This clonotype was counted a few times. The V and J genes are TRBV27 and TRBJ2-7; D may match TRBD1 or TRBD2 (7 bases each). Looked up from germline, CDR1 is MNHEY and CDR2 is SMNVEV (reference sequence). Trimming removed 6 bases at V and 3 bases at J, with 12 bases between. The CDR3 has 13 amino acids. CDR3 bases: TGTGCCAGCAGCATCAGGGGGGGCTACGAGCAGTACTTC. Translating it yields CASSIRGGYEQYF.

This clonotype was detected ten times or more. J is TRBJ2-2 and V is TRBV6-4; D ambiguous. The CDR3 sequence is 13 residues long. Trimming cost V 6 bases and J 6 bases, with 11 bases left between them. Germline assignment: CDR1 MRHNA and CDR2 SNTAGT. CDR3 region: CASSPSDSGELFF. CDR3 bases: TGTGCCAGCAGCCCTTCAGATTCCGGGGAGCTGTTTTTT.

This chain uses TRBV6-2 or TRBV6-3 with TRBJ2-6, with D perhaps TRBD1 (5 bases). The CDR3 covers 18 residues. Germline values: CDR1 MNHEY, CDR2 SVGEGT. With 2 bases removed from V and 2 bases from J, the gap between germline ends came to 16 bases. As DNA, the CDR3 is TGTGCCAGCAGTTACCGACAGACCTATCGTGCTGGGGCCAACGTCCTGACTTTC. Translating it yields CASSYRQTYRAGANVLTF.

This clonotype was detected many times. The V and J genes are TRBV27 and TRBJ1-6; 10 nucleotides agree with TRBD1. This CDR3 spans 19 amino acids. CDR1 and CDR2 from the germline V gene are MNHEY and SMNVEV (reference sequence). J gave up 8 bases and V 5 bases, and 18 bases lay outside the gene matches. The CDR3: CASSARPGQGFRGDSPLHF. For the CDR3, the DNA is TGTGCCAGCAGTGCCCGACCGGGACAGGGGTTTCGTGGTGATTCACCCCTCCACTTT.

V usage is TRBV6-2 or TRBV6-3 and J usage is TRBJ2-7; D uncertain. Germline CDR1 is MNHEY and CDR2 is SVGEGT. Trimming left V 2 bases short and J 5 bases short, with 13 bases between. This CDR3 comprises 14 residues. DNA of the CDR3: TGTGCCAGCAGTTACAGTTCTAAATCCAACGAGCAGTACTTC. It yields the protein CASSYSSKSNEQYF.

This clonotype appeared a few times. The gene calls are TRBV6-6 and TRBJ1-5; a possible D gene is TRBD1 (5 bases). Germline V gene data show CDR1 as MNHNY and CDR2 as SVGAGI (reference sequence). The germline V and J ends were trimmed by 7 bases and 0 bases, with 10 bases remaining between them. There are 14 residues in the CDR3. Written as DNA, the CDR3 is TGTGCCAGCACCCAAGGGGATAGCAATCAGCCCCAGCATTTT. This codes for CASTQGDSNQPQHF.

CDR3 region: CRSSLLTLHF. As DNA, the CDR3 is TGCAGATCGTCCCTTTTAACCCTCCACTTT. The chain uses TRBV29-1 and TRBJ1-6; unclear D gene. Germline CDR1 SQVTM, CDR2 ANQGSEA. This CDR3 is 10 amino acids long.

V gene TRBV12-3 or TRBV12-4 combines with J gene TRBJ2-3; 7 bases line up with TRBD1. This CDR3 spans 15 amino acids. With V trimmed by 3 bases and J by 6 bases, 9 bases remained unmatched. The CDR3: CASSFTGDLGDTQYF. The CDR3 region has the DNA TGTGCCAGCAGTTTCACAGGGGATCTGGGGGATACGCAGTATTTT.

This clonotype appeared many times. The CDR3 coding sequence is TGTGCCAGCAGCTACGCGGGCGGGAGCTACGAGCAGTACTTC. It translates to CASSYAGGSYEQYF. The chain combines TRBV7-2 with TRBJ2-7; TRBD2 aligns across 7 bases. The CDR3 is made up of 14 amino acids. J lost 3 bases, V lost 4 bases, and 6 bases had no gene match. Germline V gene sequence: CDR1 SGHTA, CDR2 FQGNSA. The entire variable domain, with the rest obtained from reference TRBV7-2 and TRBJ2-7, is as follows: GAGVSQSPSNKVTEKGKDVELRCDPISGHTALYWYRQSLGQGLEFLIYFQGNSAPDKSGLPSDRFSAERTGGSVSTLTIQRTQQEDSAVYLCASSYAGGSYEQYFGPGTRLTVT.

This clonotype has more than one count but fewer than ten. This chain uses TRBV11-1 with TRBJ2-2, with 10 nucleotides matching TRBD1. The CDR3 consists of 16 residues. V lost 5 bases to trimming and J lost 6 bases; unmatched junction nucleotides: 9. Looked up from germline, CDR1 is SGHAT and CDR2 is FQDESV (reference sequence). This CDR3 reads CASSPDRGRLAGELFF. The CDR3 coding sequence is TGTGCCAGCAGCCCCGACAGGGGGCGATTAGCCGGGGAGCTGTTTTTT.

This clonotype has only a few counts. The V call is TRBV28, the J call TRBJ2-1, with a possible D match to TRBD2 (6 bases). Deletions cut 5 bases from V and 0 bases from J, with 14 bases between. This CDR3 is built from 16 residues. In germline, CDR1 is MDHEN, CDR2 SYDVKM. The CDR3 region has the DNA TGTGCCAGCAGTATACCCGCGGGGCTCTCCTACAATGAGCAGTTCTTC. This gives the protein CASSIPAGLSYNEQFF.